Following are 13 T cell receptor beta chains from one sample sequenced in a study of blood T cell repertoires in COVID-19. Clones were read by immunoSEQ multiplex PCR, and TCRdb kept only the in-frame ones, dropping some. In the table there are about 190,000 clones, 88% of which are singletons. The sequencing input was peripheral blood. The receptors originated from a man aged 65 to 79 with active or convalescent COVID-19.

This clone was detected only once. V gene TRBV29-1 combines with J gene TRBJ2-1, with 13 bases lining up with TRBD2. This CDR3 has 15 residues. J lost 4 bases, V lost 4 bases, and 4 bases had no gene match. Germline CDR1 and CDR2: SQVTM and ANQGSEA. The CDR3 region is CSVGGTSGNYNEQFF. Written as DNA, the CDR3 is TGCAGCGTTGGGGGGACTAGCGGGAATTACAATGAGCAGTTCTTC.

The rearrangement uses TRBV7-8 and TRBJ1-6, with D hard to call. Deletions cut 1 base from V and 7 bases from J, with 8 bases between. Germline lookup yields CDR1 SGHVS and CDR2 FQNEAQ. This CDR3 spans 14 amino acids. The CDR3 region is CASSLGDINSPLHF. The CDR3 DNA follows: TGTGCCAGCAGCTTAGGAGACATCAATTCACCCCTCCACTTT.

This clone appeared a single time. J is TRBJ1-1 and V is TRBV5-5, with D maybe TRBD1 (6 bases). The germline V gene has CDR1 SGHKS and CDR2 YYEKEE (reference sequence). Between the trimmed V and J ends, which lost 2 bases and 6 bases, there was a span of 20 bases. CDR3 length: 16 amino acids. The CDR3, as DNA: TGTGCCAGCAGCTTCGGGTCAGGGGCACTAACGGCTGAAGCTTTCTTT. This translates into CASSFGSGALTAEAFF.

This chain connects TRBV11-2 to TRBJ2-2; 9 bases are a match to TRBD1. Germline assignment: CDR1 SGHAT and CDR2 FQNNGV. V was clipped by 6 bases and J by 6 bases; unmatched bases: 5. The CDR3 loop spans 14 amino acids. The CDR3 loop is CASRSTGGSGELFF. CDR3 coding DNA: TGTGCCAGCAGATCTACAGGGGGCTCCGGGGAGCTGTTTTTT.

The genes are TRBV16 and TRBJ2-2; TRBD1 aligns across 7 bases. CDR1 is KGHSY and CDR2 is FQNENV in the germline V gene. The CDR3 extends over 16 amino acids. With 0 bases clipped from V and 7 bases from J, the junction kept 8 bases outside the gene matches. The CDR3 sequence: CASSQSVTGLDGELFF. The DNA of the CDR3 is TGTGCCAGCAGCCAATCTGTGACAGGGTTGGACGGGGAGCTGTTTTTT.

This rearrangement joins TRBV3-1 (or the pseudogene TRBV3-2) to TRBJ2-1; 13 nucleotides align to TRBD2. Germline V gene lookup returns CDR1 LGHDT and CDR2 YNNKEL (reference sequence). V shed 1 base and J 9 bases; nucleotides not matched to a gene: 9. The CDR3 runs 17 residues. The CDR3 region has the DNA TGTGCCAGCAGCCAAGTCCACACTAGCGGGAGGGCGGTTGAGCAGTTCTTC. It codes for CASSQVHTSGRAVEQFF.

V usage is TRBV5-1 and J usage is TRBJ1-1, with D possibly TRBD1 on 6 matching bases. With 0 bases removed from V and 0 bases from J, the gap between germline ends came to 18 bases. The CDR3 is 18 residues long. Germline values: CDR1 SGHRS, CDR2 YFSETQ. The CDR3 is CASSLASQGAGVNTEAFF. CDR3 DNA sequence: TGCGCCAGCAGCTTGGCCTCACAGGGTGCCGGGGTGAACACTGAAGCTTTCTTT. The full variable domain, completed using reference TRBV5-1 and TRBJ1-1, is KAGVTQTPRYLIKTRGQQVTLSCSPISGHRSVSWYQQTPGQGLQFLFEYFSETQRNKGNFPGRFSGRQFSNSRSEMNVSTLELGDSALYLCASSLASQGAGVNTEAFFGQGTRLTVV.

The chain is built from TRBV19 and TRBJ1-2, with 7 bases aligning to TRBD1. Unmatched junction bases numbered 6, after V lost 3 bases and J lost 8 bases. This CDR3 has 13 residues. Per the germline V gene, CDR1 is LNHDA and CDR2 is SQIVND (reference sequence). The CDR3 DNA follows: TGTGCCAGTAGTATCGAGGGGGCCAGCGGCTACACCTTC. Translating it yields CASSIEGASGYTF.

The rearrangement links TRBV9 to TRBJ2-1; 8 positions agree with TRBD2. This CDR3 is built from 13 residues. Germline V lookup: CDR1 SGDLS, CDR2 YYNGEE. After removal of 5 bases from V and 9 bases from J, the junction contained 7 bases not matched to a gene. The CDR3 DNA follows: TGTGCCAGCAGTAGGGGTAGCGGGACTGAGCAGTTCTTC. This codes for CASSRGSGTEQFF.

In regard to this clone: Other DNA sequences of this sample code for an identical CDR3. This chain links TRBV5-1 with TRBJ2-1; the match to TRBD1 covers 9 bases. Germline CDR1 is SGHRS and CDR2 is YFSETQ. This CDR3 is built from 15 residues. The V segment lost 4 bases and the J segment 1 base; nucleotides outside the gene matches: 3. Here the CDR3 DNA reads TGCGCCAGCAGCCCGGGACAGGGATCCTACAATGAGCAGTTCTTC. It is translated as CASSPGQGSYNEQFF. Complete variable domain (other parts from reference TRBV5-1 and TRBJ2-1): KAGVTQTPRYLIKTRGQQVTLSCSPISGHRSVSWYQQTPGQGLQFLFEYFSETQRNKGNFPGRFSGRQFSNSRSEMNVSTLELGDSALYLCASSPGQGSYNEQFFGPGTRLTVL.

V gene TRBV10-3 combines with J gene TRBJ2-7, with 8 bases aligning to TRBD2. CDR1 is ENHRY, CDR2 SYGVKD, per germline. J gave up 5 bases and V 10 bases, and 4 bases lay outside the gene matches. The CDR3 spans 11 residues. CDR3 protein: CATREGNEQYF. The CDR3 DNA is TGTGCCACCCGGGAGGGCAACGAGCAGTACTTC.

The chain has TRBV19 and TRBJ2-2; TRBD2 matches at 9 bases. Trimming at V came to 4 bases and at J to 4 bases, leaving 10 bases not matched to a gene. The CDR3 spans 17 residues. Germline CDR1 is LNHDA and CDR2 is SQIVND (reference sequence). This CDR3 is CASSNSAGGPGTGELFF. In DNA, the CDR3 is TGTGCCAGTAGTAATTCTGCGGGAGGGCCCGGCACCGGGGAGCTGTTTTTT.

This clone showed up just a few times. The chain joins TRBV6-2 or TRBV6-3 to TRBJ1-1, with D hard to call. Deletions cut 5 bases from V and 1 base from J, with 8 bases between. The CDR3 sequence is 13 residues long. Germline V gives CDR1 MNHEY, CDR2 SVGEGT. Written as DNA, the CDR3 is TGTGCCAGCAGTGGCTACAGGAACACTGAAGCTTTCTTT. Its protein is CASSGYRNTEAFF.